The present TCR beta chain was sequenced within a study of OX40 agonist ivuxolimab in advanced cancers. Data came from immunoSEQ multiplex PCR; TCRdb stores just in-frame clones and leaves some out. The sample carries 45,000 to 60,000 clones, about 79% recorded once. This clone was picked up one time. The sample was CD4+ or CD8+ T cells sorted from blood, taken in a trial of the OX40 agonist ivuxolimab. The TCR sequence derives from an adult with an advanced solid tumor such as melanoma, head and neck, liver or kidney cancer.

The CDR3, as DNA: TGTGCCATCAGTGAGTCCCACCCCTCTGGAAACACCATATATTTT. Its translation is CAISESHPSGNTIYF. The rearrangement links TRBV10-3 to TRBJ1-3, with D unresolved. V lost 0 bases, J lost 0 bases, and 6 bases lay in between. Germline loops: CDR1 ENHRY, CDR2 SYGVKD. CDR3 length: 15 amino acids.